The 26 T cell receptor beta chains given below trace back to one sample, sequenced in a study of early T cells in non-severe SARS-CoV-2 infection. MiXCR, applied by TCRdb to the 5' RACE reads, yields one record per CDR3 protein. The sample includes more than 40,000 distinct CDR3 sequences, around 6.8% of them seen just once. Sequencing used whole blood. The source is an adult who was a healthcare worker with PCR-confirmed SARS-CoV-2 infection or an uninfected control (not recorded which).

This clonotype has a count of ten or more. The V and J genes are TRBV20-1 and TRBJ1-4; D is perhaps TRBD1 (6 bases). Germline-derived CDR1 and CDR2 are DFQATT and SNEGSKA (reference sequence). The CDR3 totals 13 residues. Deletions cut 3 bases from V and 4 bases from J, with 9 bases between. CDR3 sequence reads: CSASQGINEKLFF. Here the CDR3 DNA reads TGCAGTGCTAGTCAGGGGATTAATGAAAAACTGTTTTTT.

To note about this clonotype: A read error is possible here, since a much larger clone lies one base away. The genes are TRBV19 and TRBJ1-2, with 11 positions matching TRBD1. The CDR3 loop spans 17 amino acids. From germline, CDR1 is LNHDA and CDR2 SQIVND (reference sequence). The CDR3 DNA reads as TGTACCAGTAGTCTCGGACAGGGGGCGCGAAACCTCTATGGCTACACCTTC. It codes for CTSSLGQGARNLYGYTF.

CDR3 in amino acids: CASSPEVDGTMNTEAFF. The CDR3 nucleotides are TGTGCCAGCAGCCCAGAGGTAGACGGGACCATGAACACTGAAGCTTTCTTT. The chain recombines TRBV9 with TRBJ1-1, with D tentatively TRBD1 (5 bases). The V end lost 4 bases, the J end lost 0 bases, and 19 bases lay between the germline ends. Germline V lookup: CDR1 SGDLS, CDR2 YYNGEE. The CDR3 is made up of 17 amino acids.

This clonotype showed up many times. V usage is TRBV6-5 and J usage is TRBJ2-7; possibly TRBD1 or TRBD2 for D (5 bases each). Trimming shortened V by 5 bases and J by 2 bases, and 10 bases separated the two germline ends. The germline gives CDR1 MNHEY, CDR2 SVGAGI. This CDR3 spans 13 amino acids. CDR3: CASSGDGPYEQYF. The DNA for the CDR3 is TGTGCCAGCAGTGGGGACGGACCCTACGAGCAGTACTTC.

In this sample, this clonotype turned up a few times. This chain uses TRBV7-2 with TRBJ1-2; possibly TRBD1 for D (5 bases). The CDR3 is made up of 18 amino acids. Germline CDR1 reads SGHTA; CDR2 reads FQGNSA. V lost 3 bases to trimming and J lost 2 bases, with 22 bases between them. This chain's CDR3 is CASSLRVGANLWNYGYTF. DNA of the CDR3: TGTGCCAGCAGCTTGCGGGTAGGGGCGAACCTTTGGAACTATGGCTACACCTTC.

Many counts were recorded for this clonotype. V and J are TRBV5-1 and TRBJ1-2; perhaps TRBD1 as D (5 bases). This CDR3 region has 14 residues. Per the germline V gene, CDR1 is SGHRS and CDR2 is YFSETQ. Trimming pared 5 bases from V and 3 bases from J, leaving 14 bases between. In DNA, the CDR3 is TGCGCCAGCAGGGACACCGCGGGGGACTATGGCTACACCTTC. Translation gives CASRDTAGDYGYTF. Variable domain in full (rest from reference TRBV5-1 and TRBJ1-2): KAGVTQTPRYLIKTRGQQVTLSCSPISGHRSVSWYQQTPGQGLQFLFEYFSETQRNKGNFPGRFSGRQFSNSRSEMNVSTLELGDSALYLCASRDTAGDYGYTFGSGTRLTVV.

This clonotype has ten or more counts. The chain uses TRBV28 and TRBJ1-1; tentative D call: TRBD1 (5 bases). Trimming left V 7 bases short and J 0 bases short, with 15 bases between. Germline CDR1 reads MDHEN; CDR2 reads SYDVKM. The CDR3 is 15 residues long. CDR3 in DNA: TGTGCCAGCACCAGAAATGGGGGGATGAACACTGAAGCTTTCTTT. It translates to CASTRNGGMNTEAFF.

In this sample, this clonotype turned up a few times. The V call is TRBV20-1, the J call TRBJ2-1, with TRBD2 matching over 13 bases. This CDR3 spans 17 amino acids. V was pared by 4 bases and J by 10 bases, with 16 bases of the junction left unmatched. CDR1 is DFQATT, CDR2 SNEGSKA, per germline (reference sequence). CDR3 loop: CSAKRLAGGSLPTEQFF. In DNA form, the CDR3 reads TGCAGTGCTAAACGACTAGCGGGGGGATCCCTTCCAACCGAGCAGTTCTTC.

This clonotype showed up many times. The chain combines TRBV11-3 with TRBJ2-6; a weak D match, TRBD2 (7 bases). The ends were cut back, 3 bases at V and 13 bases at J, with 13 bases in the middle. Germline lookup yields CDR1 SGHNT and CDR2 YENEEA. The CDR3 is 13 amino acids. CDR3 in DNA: TGTGCCAGCAGCTTTGGAGGGGGACTAGTCCTGACTTTC. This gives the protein CASSFGGGLVLTF.

CDR3 region: CASSFKTGTGADTQYF. In nucleotides, the CDR3 is TGTGCCAGCAGCTTCAAAACCGGGACAGGGGCGGATACGCAGTATTTT. The rearrangement joins TRBV7-2 to TRBJ2-3, with 10 bases lining up with TRBD1. The CDR3 loop spans 16 amino acids. From germline, CDR1 is SGHTA and CDR2 FQGNSA. V dropped 3 bases and J dropped 6; count of bases not matched to a gene: 9.

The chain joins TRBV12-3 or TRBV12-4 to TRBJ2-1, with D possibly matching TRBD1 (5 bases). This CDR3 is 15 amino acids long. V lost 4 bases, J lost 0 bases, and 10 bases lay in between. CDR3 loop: CASSSDTSSYNEQFF. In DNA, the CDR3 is TGTGCCAGCAGTTCGGACACGAGCTCCTACAATGAGCAGTTCTTC.

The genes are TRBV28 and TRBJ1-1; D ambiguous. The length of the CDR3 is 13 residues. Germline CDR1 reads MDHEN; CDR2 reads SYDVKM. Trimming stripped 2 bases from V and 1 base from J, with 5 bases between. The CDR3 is CASSLVANTEAFF. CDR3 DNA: TGTGCCAGCAGTTTAGTGGCGAACACTGAAGCTTTCTTT.

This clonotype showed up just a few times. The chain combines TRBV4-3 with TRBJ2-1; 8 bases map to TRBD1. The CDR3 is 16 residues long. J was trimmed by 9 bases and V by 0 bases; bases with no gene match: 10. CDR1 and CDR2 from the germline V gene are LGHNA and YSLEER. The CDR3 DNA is TGCGCCAGCAGCCAAGATTGGATGGCAGGGGGCGGTGAGCAGTTCTTC. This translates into CASSQDWMAGGGEQFF.

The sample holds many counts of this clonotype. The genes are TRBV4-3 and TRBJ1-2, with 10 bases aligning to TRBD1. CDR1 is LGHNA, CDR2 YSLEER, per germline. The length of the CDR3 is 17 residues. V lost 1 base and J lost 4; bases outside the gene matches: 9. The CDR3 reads CASSQVIGQGEIYGYTF. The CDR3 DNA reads TGCGCCAGCAGCCAAGTTATCGGACAGGGGGAAATCTATGGCTACACCTTC.

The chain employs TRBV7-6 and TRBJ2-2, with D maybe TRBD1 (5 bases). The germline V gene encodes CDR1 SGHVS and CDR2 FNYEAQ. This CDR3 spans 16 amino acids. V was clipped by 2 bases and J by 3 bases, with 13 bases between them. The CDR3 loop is CASSLRGGRDTGELFF. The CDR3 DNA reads TGTGCCAGCAGCTTAAGGGGCGGCCGAGACACCGGGGAGCTGTTTTTT.

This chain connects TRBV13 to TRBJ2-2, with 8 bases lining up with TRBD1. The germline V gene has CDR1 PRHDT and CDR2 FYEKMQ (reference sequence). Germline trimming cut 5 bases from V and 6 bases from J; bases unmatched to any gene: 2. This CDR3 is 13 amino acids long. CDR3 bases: TGTGCCAGCAGCCTACAGGGGGCCGGGGAGCTGTTTTTT. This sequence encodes CASSLQGAGELFF.

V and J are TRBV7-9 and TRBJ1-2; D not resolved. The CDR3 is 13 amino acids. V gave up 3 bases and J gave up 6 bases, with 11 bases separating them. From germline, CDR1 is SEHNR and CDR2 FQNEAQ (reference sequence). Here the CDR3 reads CASSFSRTDGYTF. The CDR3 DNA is TGTGCCAGCAGCTTCTCCCGGACGGATGGCTACACCTTC.

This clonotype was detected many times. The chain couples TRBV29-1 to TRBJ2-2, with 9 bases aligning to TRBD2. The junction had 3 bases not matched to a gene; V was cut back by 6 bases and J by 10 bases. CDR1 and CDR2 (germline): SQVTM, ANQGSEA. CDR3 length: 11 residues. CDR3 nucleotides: TGCAGCGTGCAGCGGGGGGTGGAGCTGTTTTTT. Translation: CSVQRGVELFF.

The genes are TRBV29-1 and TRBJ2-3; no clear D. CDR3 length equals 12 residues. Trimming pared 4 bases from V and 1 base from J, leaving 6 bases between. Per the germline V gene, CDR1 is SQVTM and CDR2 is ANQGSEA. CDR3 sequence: CSVVYGTDTQYF. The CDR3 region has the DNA TGCAGCGTTGTGTATGGCACAGATACGCAGTATTTT.

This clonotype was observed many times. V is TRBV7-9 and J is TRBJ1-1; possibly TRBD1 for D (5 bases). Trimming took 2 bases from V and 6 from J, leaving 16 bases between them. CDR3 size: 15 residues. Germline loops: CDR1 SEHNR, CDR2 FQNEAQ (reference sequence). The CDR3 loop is CASSLSGGSHAEAFF. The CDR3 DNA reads TGTGCCAGCAGCTTAAGTGGGGGGAGTCATGCTGAAGCTTTCTTT. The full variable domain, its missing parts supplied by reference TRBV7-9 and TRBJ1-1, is DTGVSQNPRHKITKRGQNVTFRCDPISEHNRLYWYRQTLGQGPEFLTYFQNEAQLEKSRLLSDRFSAERPKGSFSTLEIQRTEQGDSAMYLCASSLSGGSHAEAFFGQGTRLTVV.

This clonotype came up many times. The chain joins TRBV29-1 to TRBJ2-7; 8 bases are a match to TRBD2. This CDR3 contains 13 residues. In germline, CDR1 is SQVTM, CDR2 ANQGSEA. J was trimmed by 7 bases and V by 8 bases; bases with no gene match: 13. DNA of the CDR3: TGCAGCATAACTCGGGGGGGGCCGAGGGAGCAGTACTTC. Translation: CSITRGGPREQYF.

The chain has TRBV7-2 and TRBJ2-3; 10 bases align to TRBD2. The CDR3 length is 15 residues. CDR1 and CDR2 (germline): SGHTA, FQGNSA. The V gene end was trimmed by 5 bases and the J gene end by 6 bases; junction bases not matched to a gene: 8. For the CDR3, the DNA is TGTGCCAGCAGCCCCACCGGGACTAGCGTGGATACGCAGTATTTT. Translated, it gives CASSPTGTSVDTQYF.

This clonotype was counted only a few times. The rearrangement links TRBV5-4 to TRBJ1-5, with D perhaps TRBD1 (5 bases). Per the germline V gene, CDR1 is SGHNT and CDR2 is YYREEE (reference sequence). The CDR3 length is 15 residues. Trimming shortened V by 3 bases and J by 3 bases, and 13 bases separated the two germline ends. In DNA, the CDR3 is TGTGCCAGCAGCTCCGGAGACAGTCACAATCAGCCCCAGCATTTT. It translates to CASSSGDSHNQPQHF.

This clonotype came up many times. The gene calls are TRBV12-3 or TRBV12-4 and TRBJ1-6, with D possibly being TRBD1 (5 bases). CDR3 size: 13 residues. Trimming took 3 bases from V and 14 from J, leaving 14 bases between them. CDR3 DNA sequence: TGTGCCAGCAGTTTTGGGCAGGGCTTATCCCTCCACTTT. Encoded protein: CASSFGQGLSLHF.

The CDR3 DNA sequence: TGTGCCAGCTCTGGGGCCAACGTCCTGACTTTC. This gives the protein CASSGANVLTF. V usage is TRBV6-2 or TRBV6-3 and J usage is TRBJ2-6; D uncertain. Germline V lookup: CDR1 MNHEY, CDR2 SVGEGT. This CDR3 is 11 amino acids long. Trimming stripped 8 bases from V and 1 base from J, with 0 bases between.

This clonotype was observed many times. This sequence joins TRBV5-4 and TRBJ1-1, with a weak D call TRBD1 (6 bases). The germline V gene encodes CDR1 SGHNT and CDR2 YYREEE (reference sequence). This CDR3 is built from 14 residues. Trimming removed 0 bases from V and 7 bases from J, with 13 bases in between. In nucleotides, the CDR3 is TGTGCCAGCAGCTTGGCCGGGGGGCAGTTTGAAGCTTTCTTT. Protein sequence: CASSLAGGQFEAFF.